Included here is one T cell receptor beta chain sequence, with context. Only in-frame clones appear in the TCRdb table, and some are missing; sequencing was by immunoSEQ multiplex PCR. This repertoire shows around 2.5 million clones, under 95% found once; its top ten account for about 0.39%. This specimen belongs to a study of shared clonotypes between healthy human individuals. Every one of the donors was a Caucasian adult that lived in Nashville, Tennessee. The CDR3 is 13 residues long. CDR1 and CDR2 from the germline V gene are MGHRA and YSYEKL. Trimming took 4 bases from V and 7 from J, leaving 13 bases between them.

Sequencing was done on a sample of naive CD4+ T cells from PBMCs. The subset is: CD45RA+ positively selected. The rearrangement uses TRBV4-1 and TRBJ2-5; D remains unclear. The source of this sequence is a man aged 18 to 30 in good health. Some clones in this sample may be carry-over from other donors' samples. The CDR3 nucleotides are TGCGCCAGCAGCCTGGACGGCTCCGGGACCCAGTACTTC. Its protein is CASSLDGSGTQYF.